These T cell receptor beta chains were read from a single sample in a study of blood T cell repertoires in COVID-19. Assay used: immunoSEQ multiplex PCR; TCRdb lists only in-frame clones, some missing. This sample has about 410,000 clones; about nine tenths occur once, and the top ten carry approximately 1.4%. Sequencing used peripheral blood. The receptors come from a woman aged 25 to 39 with active or convalescent COVID-19. The CDR3 runs from the conserved cysteine through the conserved F or W. Fields, in order: D gene, clone size, J gene, V gene, CDR3 DNA, CDR3 protein. D genes are given only for firm matches. Size is stated for part of the rows, as once, few or many counts, or as a class when the clone is expanded.

D gene: .
clone size: .
J gene: TRBJ2-7
V gene: TRBV6-1
CDR3 DNA: TGTGCCAGCAGTGAGACAGGGAGGCACGAGCAGTACTTC
CDR3 protein: CASSETGRHEQYF

D gene: TRBD1
clone size: .
J gene: TRBJ1-5
V gene: TRBV4-2
CDR3 DNA: TGTGCCAGCAGCCAAAGCAGGGGGCACAATCAGCCCCAGCATTTT
CDR3 protein: CASSQSRGHNQPQHF

D gene: .
clone size: .
J gene: TRBJ1-5
V gene: TRBV4-1
CDR3 DNA: TGCGCCAGCAGCCAATCCCAGGGACAGCCCCAGCATTTT
CDR3 protein: CASSQSQGQPQHF

D gene: .
clone size: .
J gene: TRBJ1-1
V gene: TRBV21-1
CDR3 DNA: TGTGCCAGCAGCAGCCGACTCAGGACTCGGATGAACACTGAAGCTTTCTTT
CDR3 protein: CASSSRLRTRMNTEAFF

D gene: .
clone size: .
J gene: TRBJ2-7
V gene: TRBV5-6
CDR3 DNA: TGTGCCAGCAGCTTCTTACAGAACTACGAGCAGTACTTC
CDR3 protein: CASSFLQNYEQYF

D gene: .
clone size: .
J gene: TRBJ1-2
V gene: TRBV5-1
CDR3 DNA: TGCGCCAGCGGCGGACAGACACCACCCTATGGCTACACCTTC
CDR3 protein: CASGGQTPPYGYTF

D gene: .
clone size: .
J gene: TRBJ1-5
V gene: TRBV18
CDR3 DNA: TGTGCCAGCTCACCTTCCGGTCTAGAACAGCCCCAGCATTTT
CDR3 protein: CASSPSGLEQPQHF

D gene: TRBD1
clone size: .
J gene: TRBJ2-1
V gene: TRBV27
CDR3 DNA: TGTGCCAGCAGCGAAACCGGGACAGGGATTATCCATGAGCAGTTCTTC
CDR3 protein: CASSETGTGIIHEQFF

D gene: TRBD2
clone size: .
J gene: TRBJ2-1
V gene: TRBV4-1
CDR3 DNA: TGCGCCAGCAGCCAAAGACTAGCGGGAGGGTCCTCCTACAATGAGCAGTTCTTC
CDR3 protein: CASSQRLAGGSSYNEQFF

D gene: TRBD1
clone size: .
J gene: TRBJ1-6
V gene: TRBV6-5
CDR3 DNA: TGTGCCAGCAGACTGGACAGGGTAAATTCACCCCTCCACTTT
CDR3 protein: CASRLDRVNSPLHF

D gene: TRBD2
clone size: .
J gene: TRBJ2-3
V gene: TRBV10-3
CDR3 DNA: TGTGCCATCGGCGGACTAGCGGGATTAACTAGCACAGATACGCAGTATTTT
CDR3 protein: CAIGGLAGLTSTDTQYF

D gene: .
clone size: .
J gene: TRBJ1-2
V gene: TRBV3-1/TRBV3-2
CDR3 DNA: TGTGCCAGCAGCCTAGCCCATGGCTACACCTTC
CDR3 protein: CASSLAHGYTF

D gene: .
clone size: .
J gene: TRBJ1-1
V gene: TRBV7-9
CDR3 DNA: TGTGCCAGCAGCTCCCCGACAGCGAACACTGAAGCTTTCTTT
CDR3 protein: CASSSPTANTEAFF

D gene: .
clone size: .
J gene: TRBJ1-1
V gene: TRBV9
CDR3 DNA: TGTGCCAGCAGCACTCGCGGGGTTGTGGGACGCACTGAAGCTTTCTTT
CDR3 protein: CASSTRGVVGRTEAFF

D gene: TRBD2
clone size: .
J gene: TRBJ2-1
V gene: TRBV2
CDR3 DNA: TGTGCCAGCGGGATAGCGGGCTACGGGGGGGGGCTCTTC
CDR3 protein: CASGIAGYGGGLF

D gene: .
clone size: .
J gene: TRBJ1-5
V gene: TRBV2
CDR3 DNA: TGTGCCAGCAGTGATCTCCGCCGGCCTGATGACTATAGCAATCAGCCCCAGCATTTT
CDR3 protein: CASSDLRRPDDYSNQPQHF

D gene: .
clone size: few
J gene: TRBJ2-5
V gene: TRBV5-1
CDR3 DNA: TGCGCCAGCAGCTTGGCGGGGTCGAGTTGGGAGACCCAGTACTTC
CDR3 protein: CASSLAGSSWETQYF

D gene: .
clone size: few
J gene: TRBJ1-4
V gene: TRBV12-3/TRBV12-4
CDR3 DNA: TGTGCCAGCAGTTTGGAGGGTCGTGAAAAACTGTTTTTT
CDR3 protein: CASSLEGREKLFF

D gene: TRBD2
clone size: .
J gene: TRBJ2-5
V gene: TRBV19
CDR3 DNA: TGTGCCAGTAGCCGACTAGCGGGAGGGCAGGGACAAGAGACCCAGTACTTC
CDR3 protein: CASSRLAGGQGQETQYF

D gene: .
clone size: .
J gene: TRBJ1-1
V gene: TRBV5-1
CDR3 DNA: TGCGCCAGCAGCTTGGGGCACACTGAAGCTTTCTTT
CDR3 protein: CASSLGHTEAFF

D gene: TRBD1
clone size: few
J gene: TRBJ1-6
V gene: TRBV6-1
CDR3 DNA: TGTGCCAGCAGTGAAGCCCGGACAGGGGGGGGCTCACCCCTCCACTTT
CDR3 protein: CASSEARTGGGSPLHF

D gene: .
clone size: .
J gene: TRBJ1-1
V gene: TRBV12-3/TRBV12-4
CDR3 DNA: TGTGCCAGCAGTTCGACACCTCACGAAGCTTTCTTT
CDR3 protein: CASSSTPHEAFF

D gene: .
clone size: .
J gene: TRBJ2-5
V gene: TRBV12-3/TRBV12-4
CDR3 DNA: TGTGCCAGCACGACAGGGGAGGGAGAGACCCAGTACTTC
CDR3 protein: CASTTGEGETQYF

D gene: TRBD2
clone size: .
J gene: TRBJ2-2
V gene: TRBV5-4
CDR3 DNA: TGTGCCAGCAGCCCCCGGACTAGCGACGCCGGGGAGCTGTTTTTT
CDR3 protein: CASSPRTSDAGELFF

D gene: TRBD1
clone size: few
J gene: TRBJ1-6
V gene: TRBV6-1
CDR3 DNA: TGTGCCAGCAGTGAAGGGACAGGGGAAAATTCACCCCTCCACTTT
CDR3 protein: CASSEGTGENSPLHF

D gene: .
clone size: .
J gene: TRBJ1-4
V gene: TRBV5-6
CDR3 DNA: TGTGCCAGCAGCTTCGACTCCGAAAATGAAAAACTGTTTTTT
CDR3 protein: CASSFDSENEKLFF

D gene: .
clone size: .
J gene: TRBJ1-1
V gene: TRBV27
CDR3 DNA: TGTGCCAGCAGTTTATTAGGGAGGGTTACTGAAGCTTTCTTT
CDR3 protein: CASSLLGRVTEAFF

D gene: TRBD1
clone size: few
J gene: TRBJ1-1
V gene: TRBV6-1
CDR3 DNA: TGTGCCAGCAGTGTCTTGACAGGGGGCTTCCTGTCGGACACTGAAGCTTTCTTT
CDR3 protein: CASSVLTGGFLSDTEAFF

D gene: .
clone size: .
J gene: TRBJ1-2
V gene: TRBV19
CDR3 DNA: TGTGCCAGTAGTATATCCCCTGCAGCTAACTATGGCTACACCTTC
CDR3 protein: CASSISPAANYGYTF

D gene: TRBD1
clone size: .
J gene: TRBJ2-2
V gene: TRBV3-1/TRBV3-2
CDR3 DNA: TGTGCCAGCAGCCCTACTGGCAGGGGGTACTGGGAGCTGTTTTTT
CDR3 protein: CASSPTGRGYWELFF

D gene: .
clone size: few
J gene: TRBJ1-1
V gene: TRBV5-5
CDR3 DNA: TGTGCCAGCAGCCTCGGGACTTTTCTGAACACTGAAGCTTTCTTT
CDR3 protein: CASSLGTFLNTEAFF

D gene: .
clone size: once
J gene: TRBJ1-6
V gene: TRBV27
CDR3 DNA: TGTGCCAGCAGTATCCTTGGCAACTCACCCCTCCACTTT
CDR3 protein: CASSILGNSPLHF

D gene: .
clone size: .
J gene: TRBJ2-5
V gene: TRBV29-1
CDR3 DNA: TGCAGCGTTGATATCCCCAACGAGGAGACCCAGTACTTC
CDR3 protein: CSVDIPNEETQYF

D gene: .
clone size: .
J gene: TRBJ1-1
V gene: TRBV15
CDR3 DNA: TGTGCCACCAGCAGAGTATCAAGGGACTCTGAAGCTTTCTTT
CDR3 protein: CATSRVSRDSEAFF

D gene: TRBD2
clone size: .
J gene: TRBJ2-2
V gene: TRBV19
CDR3 DNA: TGTGCCAGTAGCCTCAGTGGAGGACTAGGGAACACCGGGGAGCTGTTTTTT
CDR3 protein: CASSLSGGLGNTGELFF

D gene: .
clone size: .
J gene: TRBJ1-1
V gene: TRBV2
CDR3 DNA: TGTGCCAGCGGTGGGAGGGTTAACACTGAAGCTTTCTTT
CDR3 protein: CASGGRVNTEAFF

D gene: .
clone size: .
J gene: TRBJ2-7
V gene: TRBV4-1
CDR3 DNA: TGCGCCAGCAGCCAAGATCGGCAGGTGGACGAGCAGTACTTC
CDR3 protein: CASSQDRQVDEQYF

D gene: TRBD2
clone size: .
J gene: TRBJ2-1
V gene: TRBV10-1
CDR3 DNA: TGCGCCAGCAGTTCAGGCGGGAGTATCAATGAGCAGTTCTTC
CDR3 protein: CASSSGGSINEQFF

D gene: TRBD2
clone size: .
J gene: TRBJ2-7
V gene: TRBV27
CDR3 DNA: TGTGCCAGCAGTTTAGTAGCGGGGAACTCCTACGAGCAGTACTTC
CDR3 protein: CASSLVAGNSYEQYF

D gene: .
clone size: few
J gene: TRBJ1-5
V gene: TRBV30
CDR3 DNA: TGTGCCTGGAGTGGGGGGGGTTCACTGGCCCAGCATTTT
CDR3 protein: CAWSGGGSLAQHF

D gene: .
clone size: .
J gene: TRBJ1-4
V gene: TRBV11-2
CDR3 DNA: TGTGCCAGCAGCTTAGTGGGGGGGTTGTTTGAAAAACTGTTTTTT
CDR3 protein: CASSLVGGLFEKLFF

D gene: .
clone size: .
J gene: TRBJ1-2
V gene: TRBV2
CDR3 DNA: TGTGCCAGCAGTGAAGCCAGGGCTGGTAGCTATGGCTACACCTTC
CDR3 protein: CASSEARAGSYGYTF

D gene: .
clone size: .
J gene: TRBJ1-1
V gene: TRBV5-1
CDR3 DNA: TGCGCCAGCAGCTTGGGGACTGGGTGGGACACTGAAGCTTTCTTT
CDR3 protein: CASSLGTGWDTEAFF

D gene: .
clone size: .
J gene: TRBJ2-5
V gene: TRBV18
CDR3 DNA: TGTGCCAGCTCACCGATCTTAATTTGGGCAGGGATAGGCCAAGAGACCCAGTACTTC
CDR3 protein: CASSPILIWAGIGQETQYF

D gene: TRBD2
clone size: .
J gene: TRBJ2-7
V gene: TRBV19
CDR3 DNA: TGTGCCAGTAGTATACTAGCGGGAGGCGGTATGTACGAGCAGTACTTC
CDR3 protein: CASSILAGGGMYEQYF

D gene: TRBD1
clone size: .
J gene: TRBJ1-1
V gene: TRBV7-8
CDR3 DNA: TGTGCCAGCAGCCTAGGAGACAGGGTTAACTCTGAAGCTTTCTTT
CDR3 protein: CASSLGDRVNSEAFF

D gene: .
clone size: .
J gene: TRBJ2-5
V gene: TRBV7-2
CDR3 DNA: TGTGCCAGCAGCTTAGTAGCCGGGGGCGGGAGTCACGAGACCCAGTACTTC
CDR3 protein: CASSLVAGGGSHETQYF

D gene: .
clone size: .
J gene: TRBJ1-3
V gene: TRBV5-1
CDR3 DNA: TGCGCCAGCAGCGCACAGGGCACTCTCTCTGGAAACACCATATATTTT
CDR3 protein: CASSAQGTLSGNTIYF

D gene: .
clone size: .
J gene: TRBJ2-1
V gene: TRBV20-1
CDR3 DNA: TGCAGTGCGAGTCTAGCGTACAATGAGCAGTTCTTC
CDR3 protein: CSASLAYNEQFF

D gene: TRBD2
clone size: .
J gene: TRBJ2-2
V gene: TRBV3-1/TRBV3-2
CDR3 DNA: TGTGCCAGCAGGGGACTACCCCAGAACACCGGGGAGCTGTTTTTT
CDR3 protein: CASRGLPQNTGELFF

D gene: .
clone size: .
J gene: TRBJ1-2
V gene: TRBV5-1
CDR3 DNA: TGCGCCAGCAGCTTGGCCGGACAGCAATATGGCTACACCTTC
CDR3 protein: CASSLAGQQYGYTF

D gene: .
clone size: .
J gene: TRBJ1-4
V gene: TRBV4-1
CDR3 DNA: TGCGCCAGCAGCCAAGTCGCAGACTTAAATGAAAAACTGTTTTTT
CDR3 protein: CASSQVADLNEKLFF

D gene: .
clone size: .
J gene: TRBJ1-1
V gene: TRBV5-1
CDR3 DNA: TGCGCCAGCAGCTTGGCGGGGGAAAAGAACACTGAAGCTTTCTTT
CDR3 protein: CASSLAGEKNTEAFF